The entry that follows covers one T cell receptor (beta chain) sequence. Its cognate antigen is unknown. A read error may account for a junction end that differs from germline. Each CDR3 protein is one row after TCRdb ran MiXCR on the 5' RACE reads. The sample consists of about 1.7 million distinct CDR3 sequences, around a third of them appearing once. The CDR3 totals 13 residues. Per germline, CDR1 DFQATT and CDR2 SNEGSKA (reference sequence). The record originates from a study of identical twins. Study-level results: Part of the zero-insertion signal could reflect confounding by invariant MAIT and iNKT cells. The more abundant beta clonotypes in cord blood had fewer insertions, and memory repertoires did not show this. The study found excess low generation probability among twin-shared out-of-frame alpha sequences. Beta out-of-frame twin sharing showed a weaker excess.

This clonotype was obtained from a newborn girl in good health. Sample: cord blood. J is TRBJ2-3 and V is TRBV20-1; D perhaps matches TRBD1 (6 bases). Here the CDR3 DNA reads TGCAGTGCTAGACAGACAGGCACAGATGCGCAGTATTTT. It codes for CSARQTGTDAQYF.